This TCR beta chain was captured in a study of spatial heterogeneity in lung cancer. Study observations and caveats: It was estimated that coverage of tumor T cells reached around 7.7% for alpha chains and around 13% for beta chains. Tumors with more nonsynonymous mutations had more expanded intratumoral alpha and beta TCRs.

Time point in this sample: sample taken at primary tumor resection. Untreated early-stage non-small cell lung cancer patients, fewer than 85 in total, were the donors. The sequenced material consisted of unsorted whole RNA from tumor, nontumor lung or frozen PBMC. A distinct unique molecular identifier was carried by each TCR cDNA molecule. TCRdb ran MiXCR on the 5' RACE reads and lists one entry per CDR3 protein. Of fewer than 30,000 distinct CDR3 sequences listed, 7.1% are singletons. Trimming pared 2 bases from V and 6 bases from J, leaving 11 bases between. The germline CDR1 and CDR2 sequences are LGHDT and YNNKEL (reference sequence). The CDR3 spans 14 residues. This clonotype occurred many times. What it binds is not known.

The V gene is TRBV3-1, the J gene TRBJ1-5; D possibly corresponds to TRBD1 (6 bases). Material: lung tumor tissue, obtained at surgery. The receptor was isolated from a male donor with early-stage non-small cell lung cancer. CDR3 in amino acids: CASSQIRGSQPQHF. The CDR3 region has the DNA TGTGCCAGCAGCCAAATCAGGGGTAGTCAGCCCCAGCATTTT. Using reference TRBV3-1 and TRBJ1-5 for the parts outside the CDR3, the full variable domain is DTAVSQTPKYLVTQMGNDKSIKCEQNLGHDTMYWYKQDSKKFLKIMFSYNNKELIINETVPNRFSPKSPDKAHLNLHINSLELGDSAVYFCASSQIRGSQPQHFGDGTRLSIL.